The rows below give T cell receptor beta chains drawn from one sample of a study of T cells after yellow fever vaccination. MiXCR was run by TCRdb on the 5' RACE reads, yielding one entry per CDR3 protein. The sample lists 150,000 to 200,000 distinct CDR3 sequences; approximately 9.9% were seen once. This sample comprised CD8+ T cells sorted from PBMCs, obtained 15 days after the yellow fever booster vaccination. Receptor source: a man aged 18 to 30 who received the YFV17D yellow fever vaccine. CDR3s include the opening cysteine and the closing phenylalanine or tryptophan. A D gene is named only where the DNA matches it firmly. Expanded clones are given a class, and other clones once, few, many or no size at all.

TRBV5-1,few,TRBJ2-7,TRBD1,TGCGCCAGCAGCGCGGGGGACAGGGATTACGAGCAGTACTTC,CASSAGDRDYEQYF
TRBV6-5,NA,TRBJ2-7,NA,TGTGCCAGCAGTTACCGGGCCGACGAGCAGTACTTC,CASSYRADEQYF
TRBV5-5,few,TRBJ1-1,NA,TGTGCCAGCAGCGCCCTCACAGGGCTGAACACTGAAGCTTTCTTT,CASSALTGLNTEAFF
TRBV9,NA,TRBJ1-2,TRBD1,TGTGCCAGCAGCAGAGGAAGGGACAGGCGTTCGGCTGGCTACACCTTC,CASSRGRDRRSAGYTF
TRBV15,NA,TRBJ2-2,NA,TGTGCCACCAGCAGAGTCCTCGGAGTAACCGGGGAGCTGTTTTTT,CATSRVLGVTGELFF
TRBV12-5,few,TRBJ2-6,NA,TGTGCTAGTGTGGAGGCCCGCTCTGGGGCCAACGTCCTGACTTTC,CASVEARSGANVLTF
TRBV5-1,few,TRBJ2-3,NA,TGCGCCAGCAGCTTGGAGGATCCTACTAGCACAGATACGCAGTATTTT,CASSLEDPTSTDTQYF
TRBV7-3,few,TRBJ2-3,TRBD1,TGTGCCAGCAGCCTTCAGGGGGCAGGAGATACGCAGTATTTT,CASSLQGAGDTQYF
TRBV25-1,NA,TRBJ2-7,NA,TGTGCCAGCAACCGCTGGGGAAACAAGCAGCCCCATCTCTACGAGCAGTACTTC,CASNRWGNKQPHLYEQYF
TRBV12-3/TRBV12-4,few,TRBJ2-3,TRBD1,TGTGCCAGCAGTTTCGGGACAGGGCGGAATACGCAGTATTTT,CASSFGTGRNTQYF